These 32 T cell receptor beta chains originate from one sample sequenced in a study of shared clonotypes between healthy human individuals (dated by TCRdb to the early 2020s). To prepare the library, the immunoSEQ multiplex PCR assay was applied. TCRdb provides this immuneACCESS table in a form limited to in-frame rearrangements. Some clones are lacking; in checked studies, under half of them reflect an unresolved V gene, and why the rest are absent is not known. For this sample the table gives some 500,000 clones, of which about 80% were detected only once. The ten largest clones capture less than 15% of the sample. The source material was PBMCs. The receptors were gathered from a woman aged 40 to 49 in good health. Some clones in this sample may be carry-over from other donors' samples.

CDR3 loop: CAWSVGGFQETQYF. CDR3 DNA: TGTGCCTGGAGTGTTGGGGGATTTCAAGAGACCCAGTACTTC. The chain combines TRBV30 with TRBJ2-5; either TRBD1 or TRBD2 may fit D (5 bases each). This CDR3 is built from 14 residues. The V gene lost 0 bases and the J gene lost 2 bases, with 10 bases spanning the gap. Germline CDR1 and CDR2: GTSNPN and SVGIG (reference sequence).

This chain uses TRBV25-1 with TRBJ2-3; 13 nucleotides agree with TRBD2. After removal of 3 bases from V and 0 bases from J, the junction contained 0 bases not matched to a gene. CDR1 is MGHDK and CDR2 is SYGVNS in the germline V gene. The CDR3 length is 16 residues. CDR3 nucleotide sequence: TGTGCCAGCAGTGAGGGACTAGCGGGAAGCACAGATACGCAGTATTTT. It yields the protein CASSEGLAGSTDTQYF.

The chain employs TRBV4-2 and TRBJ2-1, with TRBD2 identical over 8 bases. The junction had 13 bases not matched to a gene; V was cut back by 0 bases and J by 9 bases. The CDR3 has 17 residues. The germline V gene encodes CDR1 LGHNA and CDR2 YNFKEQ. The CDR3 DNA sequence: TGTGCCAGCAGCCAAGACCCCGGGAGGGCCATTAAGGGTGAGCAGTTCTTC. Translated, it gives CASSQDPGRAIKGEQFF.

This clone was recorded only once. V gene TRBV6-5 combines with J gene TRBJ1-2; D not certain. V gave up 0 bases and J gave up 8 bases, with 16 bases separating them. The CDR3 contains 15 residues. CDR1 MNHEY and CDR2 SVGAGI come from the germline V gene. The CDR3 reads CASSYSRGAEGGYTF. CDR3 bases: TGTGCCAGCAGTTACTCGCGGGGAGCGGAGGGCGGCTACACCTTC.

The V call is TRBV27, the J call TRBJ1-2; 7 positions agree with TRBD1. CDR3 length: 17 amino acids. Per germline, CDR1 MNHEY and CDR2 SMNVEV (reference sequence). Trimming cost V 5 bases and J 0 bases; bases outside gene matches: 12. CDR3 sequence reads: CASSLRPGQPSNYGYTF. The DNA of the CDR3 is TGTGCCAGCAGTCTCCGCCCGGGACAGCCCTCTAACTATGGCTACACCTTC.

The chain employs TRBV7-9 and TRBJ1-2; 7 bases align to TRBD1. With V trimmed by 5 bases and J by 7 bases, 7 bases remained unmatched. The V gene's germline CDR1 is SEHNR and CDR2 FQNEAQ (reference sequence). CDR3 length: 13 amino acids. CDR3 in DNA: TGTGCCAGCAGCCCCGAGACAGGGCTTGGCTACACCTTC. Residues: CASSPETGLGYTF. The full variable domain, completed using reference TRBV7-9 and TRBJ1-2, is DTGVSQNPRHKITKRGQNVTFRCDPISEHNRLYWYRQTLGQGPEFLTYFQNEAQLEKSRLLSDRFSAERPKGSFSTLEIQRTEQGDSAMYLCASSPETGLGYTFGSGTRLTVV.

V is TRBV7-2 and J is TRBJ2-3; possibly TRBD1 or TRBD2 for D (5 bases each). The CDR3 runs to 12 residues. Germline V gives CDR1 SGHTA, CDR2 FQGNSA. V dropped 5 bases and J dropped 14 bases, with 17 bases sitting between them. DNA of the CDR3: TGTGCCAGCAGCCCCGGGACCACCTTTCCGTATTTT. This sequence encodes CASSPGTTFPYF.

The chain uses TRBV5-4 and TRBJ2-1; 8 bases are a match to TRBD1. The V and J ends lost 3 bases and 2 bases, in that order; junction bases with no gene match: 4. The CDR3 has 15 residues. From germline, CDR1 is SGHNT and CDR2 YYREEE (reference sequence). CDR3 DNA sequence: TGTGCCAGCAGCTCGCCGACAGGGGCCTACAATGAGCAGTTCTTC. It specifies CASSSPTGAYNEQFF.

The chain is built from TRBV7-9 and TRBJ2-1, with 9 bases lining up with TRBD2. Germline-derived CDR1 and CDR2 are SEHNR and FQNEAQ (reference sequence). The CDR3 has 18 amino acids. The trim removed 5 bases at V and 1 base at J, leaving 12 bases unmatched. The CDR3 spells CASSRSLTSGRSYNEQFF. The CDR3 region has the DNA TGTGCCAGCAGCCGAAGTCTGACTAGCGGAAGATCCTACAATGAGCAGTTCTTC.

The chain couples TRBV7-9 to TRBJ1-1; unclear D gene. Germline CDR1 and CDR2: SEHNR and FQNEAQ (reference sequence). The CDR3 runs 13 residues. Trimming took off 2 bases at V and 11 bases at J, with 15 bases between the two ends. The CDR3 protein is CASSLRQSTGAFF. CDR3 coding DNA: TGTGCCAGCAGCTTAAGGCAGTCAACGGGTGCTTTCTTT. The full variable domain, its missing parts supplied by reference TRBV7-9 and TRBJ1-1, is DTGVSQNPRHKITKRGQNVTFRCDPISEHNRLYWYRQTLGQGPEFLTYFQNEAQLEKSRLLSDRFSAERPKGSFSTLEIQRTEQGDSAMYLCASSLRQSTGAFFGQGTRLTVV.

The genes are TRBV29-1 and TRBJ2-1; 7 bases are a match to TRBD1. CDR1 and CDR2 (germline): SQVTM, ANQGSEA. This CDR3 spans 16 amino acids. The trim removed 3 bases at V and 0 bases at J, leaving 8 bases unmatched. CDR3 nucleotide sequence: TGCAGCGTTGACCCCGGACAGGCGAGCTCCTACAATGAGCAGTTCTTC. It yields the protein CSVDPGQASSYNEQFF.

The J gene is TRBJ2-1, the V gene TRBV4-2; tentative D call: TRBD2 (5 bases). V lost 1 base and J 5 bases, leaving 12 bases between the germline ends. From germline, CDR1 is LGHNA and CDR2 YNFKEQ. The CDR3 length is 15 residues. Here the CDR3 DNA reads TGTGCCAGCAGCCAAGGGGGAGTAGGTAACAATGAGCAGTTCTTC. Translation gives CASSQGGVGNNEQFF.

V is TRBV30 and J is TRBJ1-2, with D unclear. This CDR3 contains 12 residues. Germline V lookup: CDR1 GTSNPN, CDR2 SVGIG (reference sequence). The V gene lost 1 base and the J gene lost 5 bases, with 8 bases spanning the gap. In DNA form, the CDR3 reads TGTGCCTGGAGTGAGGGTGGTTATGGCTACACCTTC. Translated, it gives CAWSEGGYGYTF.

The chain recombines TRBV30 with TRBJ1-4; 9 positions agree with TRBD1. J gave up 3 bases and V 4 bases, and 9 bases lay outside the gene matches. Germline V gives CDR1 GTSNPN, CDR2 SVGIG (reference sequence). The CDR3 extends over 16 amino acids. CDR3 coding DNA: TGTGCCTGGAACGCACAGGGGGCGCTGGCTAATGAAAAACTGTTTTTT. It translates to CAWNAQGALANEKLFF. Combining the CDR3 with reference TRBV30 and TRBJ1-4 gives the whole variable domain SQTIHQWPATLVQPVGSPLSLECTVEGTSNPNLYWYRQAAGRGLQLLFYSVGIGQISSEVPQNLSASRPQDRQFILSSKKLLLSDSGFYLCAWNAQGALANEKLFFGSGTQLSVL.

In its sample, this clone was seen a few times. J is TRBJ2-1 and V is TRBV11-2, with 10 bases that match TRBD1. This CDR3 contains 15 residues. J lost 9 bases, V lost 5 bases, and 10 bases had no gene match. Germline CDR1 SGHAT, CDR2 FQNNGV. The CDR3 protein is CASSRRDRGRFEQFF. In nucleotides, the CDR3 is TGTGCCAGCAGCCGGAGGGACAGGGGAAGGTTTGAGCAGTTCTTC.

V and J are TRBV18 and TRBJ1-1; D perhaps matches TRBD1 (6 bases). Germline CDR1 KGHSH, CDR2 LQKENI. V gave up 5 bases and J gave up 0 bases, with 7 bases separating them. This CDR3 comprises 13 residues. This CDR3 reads CASSGGLNTEAFF. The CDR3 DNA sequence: TGTGCCAGCTCAGGGGGCTTGAACACTGAAGCTTTCTTT. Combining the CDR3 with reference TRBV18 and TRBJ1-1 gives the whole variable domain NAGVMQNPRHLVRRRGQEARLRCSPMKGHSHVYWYRQLPEEGLKFMVYLQKENIIDESGMPKERFSAEFPKEGPSILRIQQVVRGDSAAYFCASSGGLNTEAFFGQGTRLTVV.

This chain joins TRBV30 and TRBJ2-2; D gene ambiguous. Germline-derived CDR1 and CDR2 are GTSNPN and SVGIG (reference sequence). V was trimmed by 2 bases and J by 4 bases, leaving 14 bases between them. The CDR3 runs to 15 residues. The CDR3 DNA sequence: TGTGCCTGGAGTCTCCGACACCCGGGCACCGGGGAGCTGTTTTTT. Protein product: CAWSLRHPGTGELFF.

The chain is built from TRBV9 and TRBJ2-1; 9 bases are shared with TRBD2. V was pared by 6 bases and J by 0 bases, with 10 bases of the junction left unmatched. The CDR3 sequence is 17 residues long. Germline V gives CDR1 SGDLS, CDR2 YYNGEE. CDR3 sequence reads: CASNRLAVQSSYNEQFF. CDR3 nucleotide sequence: TGTGCCAGCAATAGACTAGCGGTACAGAGCTCCTACAATGAGCAGTTCTTC. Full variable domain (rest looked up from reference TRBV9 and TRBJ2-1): DSGVTQTPKHLITATGQRVTLRCSPRSGDLSVYWYQQSLDQGLQFLIQYYNGEERAKGNILERFSAQQFPDLHSELNLSSLELGDSALYFCASNRLAVQSSYNEQFFGPGTRLTVL.

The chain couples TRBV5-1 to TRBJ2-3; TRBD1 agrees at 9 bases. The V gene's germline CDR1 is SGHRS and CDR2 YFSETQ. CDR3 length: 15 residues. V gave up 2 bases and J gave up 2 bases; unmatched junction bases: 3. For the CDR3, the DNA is TGCGCCAGCAGCTTCGGACAGGGGCCCACAGATACGCAGTATTTT. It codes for CASSFGQGPTDTQYF.

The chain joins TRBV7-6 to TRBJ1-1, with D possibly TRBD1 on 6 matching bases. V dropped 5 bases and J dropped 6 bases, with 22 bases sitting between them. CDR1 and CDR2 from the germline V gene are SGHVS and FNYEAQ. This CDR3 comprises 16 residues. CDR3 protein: CASSQILRTAGAEAFF. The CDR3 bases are TGTGCCAGCAGCCAAATTCTTAGGACAGCGGGGGCTGAAGCTTTCTTT.

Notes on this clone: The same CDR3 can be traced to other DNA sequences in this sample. The CDR3 protein is CASSVGSGGETQYF. The CDR3 bases are TGTGCCAGCAGCGTAGGTTCCGGGGGGGAGACCCAGTACTTC. The chain uses TRBV9 and TRBJ2-5; TRBD2 aligns across 7 bases. CDR1 SGDLS and CDR2 YYNGEE come from the germline V gene. V trimming: 0 bases; J trimming: 5 bases; junction bases outside the gene matches: 4. This CDR3 region has 14 residues. The full variable domain, completed using reference TRBV9 and TRBJ2-5, is DSGVTQTPKHLITATGQRVTLRCSPRSGDLSVYWYQQSLDQGLQFLIQYYNGEERAKGNILERFSAQQFPDLHSELNLSSLELGDSALYFCASSVGSGGETQYFGPGTRLLVL.

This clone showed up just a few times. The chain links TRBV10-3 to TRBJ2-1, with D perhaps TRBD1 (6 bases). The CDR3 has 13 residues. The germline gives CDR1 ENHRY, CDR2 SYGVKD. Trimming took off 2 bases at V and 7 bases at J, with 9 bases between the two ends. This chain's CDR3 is CAISEGQPNEQFF. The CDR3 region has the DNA TGTGCCATCAGTGAGGGACAGCCGAATGAGCAGTTCTTC.

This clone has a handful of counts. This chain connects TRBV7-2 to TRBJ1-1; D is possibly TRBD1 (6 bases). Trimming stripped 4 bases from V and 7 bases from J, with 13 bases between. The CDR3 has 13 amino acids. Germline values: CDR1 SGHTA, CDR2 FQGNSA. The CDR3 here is CASSSDRRREAFF. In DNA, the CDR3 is TGTGCCAGCAGCTCCGACAGGAGACGTGAAGCTTTCTTT. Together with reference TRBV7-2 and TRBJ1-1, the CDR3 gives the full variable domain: GAGVSQSPSNKVTEKGKDVELRCDPISGHTALYWYRQSLGQGLEFLIYFQGNSAPDKSGLPSDRFSAERTGGSVSTLTIQRTQQEDSAVYLCASSSDRRREAFFGQGTRLTVV.

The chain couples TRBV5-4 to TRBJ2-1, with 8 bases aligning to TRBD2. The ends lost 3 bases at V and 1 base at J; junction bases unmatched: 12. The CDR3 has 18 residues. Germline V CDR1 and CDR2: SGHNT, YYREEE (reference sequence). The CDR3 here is CASSSSDPAGVSYNEQFF. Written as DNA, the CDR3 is TGTGCCAGCAGCTCGTCGGACCCAGCGGGAGTTTCCTACAATGAGCAGTTCTTC. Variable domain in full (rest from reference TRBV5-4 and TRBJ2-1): ETGVTQSPTHLIKTRGQQVTLRCSSQSGHNTVSWYQQALGQGPQFIFQYYREEENGRGNFPPRFSGLQFPNYSSELNVNALELDDSALYLCASSSSDPAGVSYNEQFFGPGTRLTVL.

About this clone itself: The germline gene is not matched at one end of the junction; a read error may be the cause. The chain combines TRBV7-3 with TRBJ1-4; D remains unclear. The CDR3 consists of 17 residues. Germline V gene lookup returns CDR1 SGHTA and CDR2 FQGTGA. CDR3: CASSQAMFLSYNEKLFF. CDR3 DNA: TGCGCCAGCAGCCAAGCGATGTTTCTATCATATAATGAAAAACTGTTTTTT.

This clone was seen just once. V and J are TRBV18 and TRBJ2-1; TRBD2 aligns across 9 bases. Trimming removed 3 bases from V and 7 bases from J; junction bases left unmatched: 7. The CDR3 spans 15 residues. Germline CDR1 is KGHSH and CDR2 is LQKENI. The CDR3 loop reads CASSPRLAGWNEQFF. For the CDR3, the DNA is TGTGCCAGCTCACCGAGGCTAGCGGGATGGAATGAGCAGTTCTTC. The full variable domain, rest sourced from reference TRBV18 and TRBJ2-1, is NAGVMQNPRHLVRRRGQEARLRCSPMKGHSHVYWYRQLPEEGLKFMVYLQKENIIDESGMPKERFSAEFPKEGPSILRIQQVVRGDSAAYFCASSPRLAGWNEQFFGPGTRLTVL.

CDR3 bases: TGCGCCAGCAGCTTGTCCGGAGACACCAAGTGGGGAGAGACCCAGTACTTC. As protein: CASSLSGDTKWGETQYF. The rearrangement joins TRBV5-1 to TRBJ2-5; D is undetermined. This CDR3 region has 17 residues. V was pared by 1 base and J by 4 bases, with 20 bases between. Germline V CDR1 and CDR2: SGHRS, YFSETQ.

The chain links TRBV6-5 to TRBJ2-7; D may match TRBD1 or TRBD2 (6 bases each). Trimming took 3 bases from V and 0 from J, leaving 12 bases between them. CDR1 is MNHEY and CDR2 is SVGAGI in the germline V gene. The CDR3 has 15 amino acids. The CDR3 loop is CASSYERGASYEQYF. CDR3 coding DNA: TGTGCCAGCAGTTATGAGAGGGGGGCCTCCTACGAGCAGTACTTC.

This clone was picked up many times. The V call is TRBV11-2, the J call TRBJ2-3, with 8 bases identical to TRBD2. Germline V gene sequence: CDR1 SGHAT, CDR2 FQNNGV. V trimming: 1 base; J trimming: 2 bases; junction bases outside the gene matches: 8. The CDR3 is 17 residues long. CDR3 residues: CASSLVWREANTDTQYF. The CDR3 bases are TGTGCCAGCAGCTTAGTCTGGCGGGAGGCCAACACAGATACGCAGTATTTT.

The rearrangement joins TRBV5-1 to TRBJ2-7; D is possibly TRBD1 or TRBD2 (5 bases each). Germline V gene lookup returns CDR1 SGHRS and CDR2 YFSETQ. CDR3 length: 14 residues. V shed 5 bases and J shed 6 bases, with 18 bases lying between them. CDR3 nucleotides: TGCGCCAGCAGGGGAGAGCGGCCTGGGGGCGAGCAGTACTTC. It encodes CASRGERPGGEQYF.

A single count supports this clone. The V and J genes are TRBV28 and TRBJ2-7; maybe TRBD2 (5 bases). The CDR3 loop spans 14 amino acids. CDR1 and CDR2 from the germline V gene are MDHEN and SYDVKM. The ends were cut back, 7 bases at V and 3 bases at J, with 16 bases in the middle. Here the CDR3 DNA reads TGTGCCAGCACCCTTCGGACTGGCGGCTACGAGCAGTACTTC. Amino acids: CASTLRTGGYEQYF.

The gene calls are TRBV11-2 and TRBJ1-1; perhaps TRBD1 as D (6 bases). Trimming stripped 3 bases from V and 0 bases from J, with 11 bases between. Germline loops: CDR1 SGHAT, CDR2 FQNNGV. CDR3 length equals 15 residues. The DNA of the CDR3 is TGTGCCAGCAGCTTCGGACAGAACATGAACACTGAAGCTTTCTTT. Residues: CASSFGQNMNTEAFF.